This note documents a single T cell receptor (beta chain) sequence. Using immunoSEQ multiplex PCR, the repertoire was profiled, and TCRdb retains in-frame clones only, with some absent. Of about 37,000 clones detected, about 85% appear once; the ten largest clones hold 35% to 40%. The length of the CDR3 is 18 residues. The germline V gene has CDR1 SGDLS and CDR2 YYNGEE. With 0 bases clipped from V and 3 bases from J, the junction kept 8 bases outside the gene matches. These data belong to a study of OX40 agonist ivuxolimab in advanced cancers. Overall study: In this cohort, patients received ivuxolimab, an agonistic anti-OX40 (CD134) antibody. Dose-escalation patients suffered from hepatocellular carcinoma, melanoma, renal cell or head and neck cancer. While on treatment, patients had intravenous ivuxolimab at 0.01 to 10 mg/kg every 2 weeks.

The sample consisted of CD4+ or CD8+ T cells sorted from blood, taken in a trial of the OX40 agonist ivuxolimab. This receptor was obtained from an adult with an advanced solid tumor such as melanoma, head and neck, liver or kidney cancer. This chain links TRBV9 with TRBJ2-3, with 12 nucleotides matching TRBD2. The CDR3 nucleotides are TGTGCCAGCAGCGTAGAAACTAGCGGGGGGCGGAGGACAGATACGCAGTATTTT. Protein sequence: CASSVETSGGRRTDTQYF.